The entry that follows covers one TCR beta chain sequence. Its antigen is unknown. Per-base qualities were not stored, and no clone one base away is much larger. The sample comes from a study of CD8+ T cells in alopecia areata (dated by TCRdb to about 2018). Regarding the research as a whole: Treated patients were enrolled in an open-label pilot trial of oral tofacitinib at 5 to 10 mg twice daily for moderate-to-severe alopecia areata. Patients stayed on tofacitinib for 6 to 18 months and then had 6 months of follow-up off drug so that delayed response and recurrence could be assessed. Clonality in the scalp was compared among normal scalp (n=4), patchy alopecia areata scalp (n=8), and alopecia totalis/universalis scalp (n=8). RNA came from the PAXgene miRNA kit for fixed scalp, the miRNeasy kit for PBMCs, and the RNeasy kit for mouse skin. The study used high-throughput TCRbeta sequencing to examine T cell clonal expansion in alopecia areata, in both the C3H/HeJ mouse model and human patients. immunoSEQ multiplex PCR using 35 Vbeta forward primers and 13 Jbeta reverse primers was used to amplify TCRbeta CDR3 regions. Scalp tissue and sorted CD4+ and CD8+ peripheral blood T cells from patchy and totalis/universalis alopecia areata patients and from healthy controls were covered by human TCRbeta sequencing. Tofacitinib-treated patients had biopsies at baseline and at 4 and 24 weeks of treatment, with a later scalp biopsy in several patients. Study-wide conclusions, independent of this receptor: Unlike mouse skin, where gammadelta T cells dominate, normal human skin contains resident alphabeta T cells that get sequenced too, which complicates analysis of the scalp TCR repertoire. Shared TCR sequences between patients were less evident than in mice, which may be partly attributable to HLA diversity in the patient population. Compared with normal scalp, lesional scalp, particularly in alopecia totalis/universalis, had higher clonality and more expanded CD8+ clones, which suggests antigenic drive.

Libraries were prepared through the immunoSEQ multiplex PCR assay. For TCR sequencing, RNA was extracted from every sample and reverse transcribed into cDNA to serve as template. First-strand cDNA was synthesized with SuperScript III using a 2:1 mix of oligo-dT and random hexamers. A synthetic immune receptor repertoire was used to measure amplification bias, and any remaining bias was corrected computationally. The authors' analysis ran thus. Raw reads were preprocessed to remove errors, and CDR3 was defined according to IMGT conventions as the region from the conserved cysteine to phenylalanine. To get clonality, Shannon entropy was normalized by log2 of the number of productive unique TCRs and the result was subtracted from 1. Whether each scalp clone was CD4 or CD8 was inferred by checking scalp TCRbeta sequences against the CD4 and CD8 repertoires from sorted blood. TCRdb mirrors the immuneACCESS table, restricted to in-frame sequences. Some clones are absent from its copies; in checked studies, under half trace to an unresolved V gene, and the reason for the others is unknown. The V and J calls and the clone size are those of that table, but D and trimming were determined from the DNA. Counted in this sample were around 140,000 clones; 75% to 90% of them appeared once. Together, the top ten hold about 15% of the sample.

This specimen's time point label, interpreted: baseline before oral tofacitinib. Lesional scalp punch biopsies and peripheral blood were collected from alopecia areata patients. PBMCs were isolated by density centrifugation and stained for CD3, CD4 and CD8, after which CD4+ and CD8+ T cells were sorted on a FACSAria. The source was CD8+ T cells sorted from blood, collected at week 0. The origin of this receptor is a human donor with alopecia areata.

In nucleotides, the sequence is TGTGCCAGCAGCAAGGGACAGGATGAGCAGTTCTTC. It codes for CASSKGQDEQFF. The rearrangement joined TRBV7-9 to TRBJ2-1, with 8 bases matching TRBD1. CDR1 and CDR2 were assigned from the germline V gene (reference sequence) as SEHNR and FQNEAQ. Trimming removed 5 bases from V and 8 bases from J; the gene matches leave 2 bases unexplained. Measured from the cysteine to the phenylalanine, the CDR3 is 12 residues long. Kept here is only the CDR3 DNA, which spans 36 bases and is read in frame from base 1.